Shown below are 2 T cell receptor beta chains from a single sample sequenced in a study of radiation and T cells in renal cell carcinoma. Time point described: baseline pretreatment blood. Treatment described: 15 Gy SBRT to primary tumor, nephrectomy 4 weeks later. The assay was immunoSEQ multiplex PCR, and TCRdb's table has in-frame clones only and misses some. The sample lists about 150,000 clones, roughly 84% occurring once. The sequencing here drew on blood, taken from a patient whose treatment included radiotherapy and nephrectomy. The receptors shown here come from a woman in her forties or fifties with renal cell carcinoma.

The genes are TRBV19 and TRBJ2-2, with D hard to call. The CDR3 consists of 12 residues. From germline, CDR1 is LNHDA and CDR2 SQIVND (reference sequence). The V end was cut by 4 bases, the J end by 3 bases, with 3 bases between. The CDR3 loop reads CASSKDTGELFF. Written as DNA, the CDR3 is TGTGCCAGTAGTAAGGACACCGGGGAGCTGTTTTTT.

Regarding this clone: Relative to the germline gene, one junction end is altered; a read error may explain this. The CDR3 sequence: CASSLDGGFYNEQFF. DNA of the CDR3: TGTGCTAGCAGCTTAGACGGGGGGTTTTACAATGAGCAGTTCTTC. The rearrangement uses TRBV7-7 and TRBJ2-1; 7 bases map to TRBD2. Germline V gene sequence: CDR1 SSHAT, CDR2 FNYEAQ (reference sequence). The CDR3 length is 15 residues.